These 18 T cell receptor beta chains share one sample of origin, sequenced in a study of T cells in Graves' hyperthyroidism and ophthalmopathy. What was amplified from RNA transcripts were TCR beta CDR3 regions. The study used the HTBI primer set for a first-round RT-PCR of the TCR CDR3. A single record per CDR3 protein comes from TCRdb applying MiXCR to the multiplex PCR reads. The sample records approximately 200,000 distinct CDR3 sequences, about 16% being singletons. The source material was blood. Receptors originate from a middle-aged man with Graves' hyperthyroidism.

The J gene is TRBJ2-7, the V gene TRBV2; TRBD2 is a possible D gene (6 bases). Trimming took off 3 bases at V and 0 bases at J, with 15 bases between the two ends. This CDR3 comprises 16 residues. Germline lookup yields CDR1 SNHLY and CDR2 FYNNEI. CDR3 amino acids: CASSDDVAEISYEQYF. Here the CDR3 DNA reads TGTGCCAGCAGTGATGATGTAGCGGAGATCTCCTACGAGCAGTACTTC.

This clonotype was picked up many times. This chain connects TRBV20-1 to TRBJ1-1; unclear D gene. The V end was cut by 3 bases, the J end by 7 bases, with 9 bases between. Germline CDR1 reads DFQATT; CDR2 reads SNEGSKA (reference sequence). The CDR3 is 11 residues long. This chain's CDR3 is CSASVWNEAFF. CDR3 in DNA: TGCAGTGCTAGTGTTTGGAATGAAGCTTTCTTT.

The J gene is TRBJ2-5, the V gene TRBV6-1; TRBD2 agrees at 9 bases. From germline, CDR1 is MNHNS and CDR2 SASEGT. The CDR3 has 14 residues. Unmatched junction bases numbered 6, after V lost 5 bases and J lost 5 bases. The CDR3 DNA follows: TGTGCCAGCAGTTACGCGGGGGGGACTGAGACCCAGTACTTC. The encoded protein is CASSYAGGTETQYF.

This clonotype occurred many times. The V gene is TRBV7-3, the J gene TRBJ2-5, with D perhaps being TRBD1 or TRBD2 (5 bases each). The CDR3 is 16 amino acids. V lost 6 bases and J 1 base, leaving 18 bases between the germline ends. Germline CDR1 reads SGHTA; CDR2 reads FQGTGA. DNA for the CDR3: TGTGCCAGCAGTTACCATGCCCGGGGCAGCCAAGAGACCCAGTACTTC. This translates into CASSYHARGSQETQYF.

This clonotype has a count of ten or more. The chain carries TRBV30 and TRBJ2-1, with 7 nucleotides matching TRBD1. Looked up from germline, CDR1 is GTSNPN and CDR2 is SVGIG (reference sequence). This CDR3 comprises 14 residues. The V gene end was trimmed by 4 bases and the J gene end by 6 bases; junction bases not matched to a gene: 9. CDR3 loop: CAWNLGGETNEQFF. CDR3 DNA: TGTGCCTGGAACCTAGGGGGCGAGACCAATGAGCAGTTCTTC.

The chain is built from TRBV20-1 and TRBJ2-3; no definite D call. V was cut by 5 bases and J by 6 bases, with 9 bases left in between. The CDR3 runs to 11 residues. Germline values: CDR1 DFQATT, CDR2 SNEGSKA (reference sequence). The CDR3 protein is CSAAERDTQYF. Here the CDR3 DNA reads TGCAGTGCTGCCGAGAGGGATACGCAGTATTTT.

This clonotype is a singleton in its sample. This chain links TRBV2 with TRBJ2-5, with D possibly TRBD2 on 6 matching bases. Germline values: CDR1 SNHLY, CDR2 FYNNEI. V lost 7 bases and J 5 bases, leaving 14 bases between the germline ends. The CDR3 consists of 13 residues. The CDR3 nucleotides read TGTGCCAGCACCAGACTAGATCTGGAGACCCAGTACTTC. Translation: CASTRLDLETQYF.

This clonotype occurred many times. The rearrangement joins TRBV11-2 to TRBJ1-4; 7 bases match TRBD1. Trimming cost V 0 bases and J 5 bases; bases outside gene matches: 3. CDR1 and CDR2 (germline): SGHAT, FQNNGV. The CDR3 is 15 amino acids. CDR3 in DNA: TGTGCCAGCAGCTTAGACGGGACAGAAAATGAAAAACTGTTTTTT. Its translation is CASSLDGTENEKLFF. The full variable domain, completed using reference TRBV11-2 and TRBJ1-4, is EAGVAQSPRYKIIEKRQSVAFWCNPISGHATLYWYQQILGQGPKLLIQFQNNGVVDDSQLPKDRFSAERLKGVDSTLKIQPAKLEDSAVYLCASSLDGTENEKLFFGSGTQLSVL.

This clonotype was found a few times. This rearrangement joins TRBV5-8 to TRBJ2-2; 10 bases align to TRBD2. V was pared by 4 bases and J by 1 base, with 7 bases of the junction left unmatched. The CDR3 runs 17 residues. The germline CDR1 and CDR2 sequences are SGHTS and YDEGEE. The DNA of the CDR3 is TGTGCCAGCAGCGGCCGACTAGCGGGCCTGAACACCGGGGAGCTGTTTTTT. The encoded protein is CASSGRLAGLNTGELFF.

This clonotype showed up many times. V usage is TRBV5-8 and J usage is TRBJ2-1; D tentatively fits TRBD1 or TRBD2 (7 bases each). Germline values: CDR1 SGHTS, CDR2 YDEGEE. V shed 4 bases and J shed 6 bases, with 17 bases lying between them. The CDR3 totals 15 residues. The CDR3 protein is CASSQGGLRGNEQFF. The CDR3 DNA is TGTGCCAGCAGCCAGGGGGGGCTCAGGGGCAATGAGCAGTTCTTC.

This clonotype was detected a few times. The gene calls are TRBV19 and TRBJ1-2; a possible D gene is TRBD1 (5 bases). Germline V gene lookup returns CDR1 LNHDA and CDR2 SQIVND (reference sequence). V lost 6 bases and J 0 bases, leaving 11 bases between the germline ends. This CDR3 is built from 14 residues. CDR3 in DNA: TGTGCCAGTAGACTGGGGGGAGCTAACTATGGCTACACCTTC. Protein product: CASRLGGANYGYTF.

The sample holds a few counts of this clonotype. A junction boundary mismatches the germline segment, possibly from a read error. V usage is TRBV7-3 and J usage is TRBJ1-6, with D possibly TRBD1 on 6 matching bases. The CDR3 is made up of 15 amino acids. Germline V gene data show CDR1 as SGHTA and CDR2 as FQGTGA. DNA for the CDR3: TGTGTCAGCAGCTTAACAGGGAGCCGAAATTCACCCCTCCACTTT. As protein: CVSSLTGSRNSPLHF. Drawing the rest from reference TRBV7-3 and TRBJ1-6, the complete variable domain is GAGVSQTPSNKVTEKGKYVELRCDPISGHTALYWYRQSLGQGPEFLIYFQGTGAADDSGLPNDRFFAVRPEGSVSTLKIQRTERGDSAVYLCVSSLTGSRNSPLHFGNGTRLTVT.

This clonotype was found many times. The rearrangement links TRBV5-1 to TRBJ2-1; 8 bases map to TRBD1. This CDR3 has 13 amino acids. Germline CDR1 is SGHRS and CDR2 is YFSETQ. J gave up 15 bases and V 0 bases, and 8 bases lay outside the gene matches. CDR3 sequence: CASSLDDRGETFF. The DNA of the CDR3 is TGCGCCAGCAGCTTGGATGACAGGGGAGAAACGTTCTTC.

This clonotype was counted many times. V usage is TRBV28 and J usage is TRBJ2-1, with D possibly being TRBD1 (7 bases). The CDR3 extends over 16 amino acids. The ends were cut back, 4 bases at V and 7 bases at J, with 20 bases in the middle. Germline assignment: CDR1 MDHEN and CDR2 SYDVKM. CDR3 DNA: TGTGCCAGCAGTTCCGGCGGGACAGAAAGATTTAATGAGCAGTTCTTC. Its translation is CASSSGGTERFNEQFF. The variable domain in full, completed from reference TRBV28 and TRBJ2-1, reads DVKVTQSSRYLVKRTGEKVFLECVQDMDHENMFWYRQDPGLGLRLIYFSYDVKMKEKGDIPEGYSVSREKKERFSLILESASTNQTSMYLCASSSGGTERFNEQFFGPGTRLTVL.

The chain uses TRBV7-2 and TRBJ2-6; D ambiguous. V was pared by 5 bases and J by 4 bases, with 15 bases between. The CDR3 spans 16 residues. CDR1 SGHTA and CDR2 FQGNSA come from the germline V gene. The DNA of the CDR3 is TGTGCCAGCAGCCCCGACAACCAGTTCGGGGCCAACGTCCTGACTTTC. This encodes CASSPDNQFGANVLTF.

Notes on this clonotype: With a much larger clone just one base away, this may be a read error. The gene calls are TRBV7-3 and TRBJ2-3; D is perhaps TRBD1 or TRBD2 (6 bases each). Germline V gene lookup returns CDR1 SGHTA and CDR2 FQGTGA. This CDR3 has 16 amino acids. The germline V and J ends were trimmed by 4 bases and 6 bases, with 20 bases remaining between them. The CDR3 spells CASSSGRGLPADTQYF. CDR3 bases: TGTGCCAGCAGCTCCGGACGGGGGCTCCCCGCGGATACGCAGTATTTT.

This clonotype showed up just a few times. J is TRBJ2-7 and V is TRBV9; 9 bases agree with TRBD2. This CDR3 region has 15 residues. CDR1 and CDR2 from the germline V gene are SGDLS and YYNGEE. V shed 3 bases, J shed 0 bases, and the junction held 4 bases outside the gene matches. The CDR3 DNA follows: TGTGCCAGCAGCGCAGGACTAGCGCCCTCCTACGAGCAGTACTTC. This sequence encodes CASSAGLAPSYEQYF.

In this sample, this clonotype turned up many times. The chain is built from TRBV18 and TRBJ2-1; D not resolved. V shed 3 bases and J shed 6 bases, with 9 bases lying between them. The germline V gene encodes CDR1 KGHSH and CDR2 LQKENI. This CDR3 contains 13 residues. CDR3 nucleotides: TGTGCCAGCTCACCGCCGACTTTCAATGAGCAGTTCTTC. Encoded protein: CASSPPTFNEQFF. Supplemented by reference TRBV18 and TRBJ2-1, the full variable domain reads NAGVMQNPRHLVRRRGQEARLRCSPMKGHSHVYWYRQLPEEGLKFMVYLQKENIIDESGMPKERFSAEFPKEGPSILRIQQVVRGDSAAYFCASSPPTFNEQFFGPGTRLTVL.